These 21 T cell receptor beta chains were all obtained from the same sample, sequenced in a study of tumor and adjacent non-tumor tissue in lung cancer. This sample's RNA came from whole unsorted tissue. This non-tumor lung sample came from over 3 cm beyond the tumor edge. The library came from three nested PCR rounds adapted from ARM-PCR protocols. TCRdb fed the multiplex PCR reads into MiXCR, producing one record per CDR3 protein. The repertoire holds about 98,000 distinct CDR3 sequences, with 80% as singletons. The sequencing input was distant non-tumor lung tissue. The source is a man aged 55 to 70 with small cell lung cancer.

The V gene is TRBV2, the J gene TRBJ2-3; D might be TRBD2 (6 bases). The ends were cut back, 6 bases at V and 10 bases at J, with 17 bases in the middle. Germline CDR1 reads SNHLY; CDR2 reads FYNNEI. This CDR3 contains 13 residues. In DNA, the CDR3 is TGTGCCAGCAGGGGATCTAAGAGCGGGCCGCAGTATTTT. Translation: CASRGSKSGPQYF.

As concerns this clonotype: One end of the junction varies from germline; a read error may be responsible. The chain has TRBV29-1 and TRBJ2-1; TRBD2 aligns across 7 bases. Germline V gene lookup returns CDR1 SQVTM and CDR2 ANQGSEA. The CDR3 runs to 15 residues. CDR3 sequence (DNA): TGCATCGTTGAATTAGCGGGCAATCGCTACAATGAGCAGTTCTTT. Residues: CIVELAGNRYNEQFF.

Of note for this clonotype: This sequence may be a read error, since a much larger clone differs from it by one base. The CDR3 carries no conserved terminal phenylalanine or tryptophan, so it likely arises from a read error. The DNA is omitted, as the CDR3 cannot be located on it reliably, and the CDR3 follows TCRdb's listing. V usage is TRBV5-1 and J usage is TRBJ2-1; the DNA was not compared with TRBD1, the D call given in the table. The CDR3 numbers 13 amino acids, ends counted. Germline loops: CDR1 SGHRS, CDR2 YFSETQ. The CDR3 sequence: CASSLAGEGIEFI.

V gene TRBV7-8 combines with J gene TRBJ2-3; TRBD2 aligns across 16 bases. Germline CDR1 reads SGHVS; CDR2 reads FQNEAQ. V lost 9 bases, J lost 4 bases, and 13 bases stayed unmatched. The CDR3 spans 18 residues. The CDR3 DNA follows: TGTGCCAGTAGCCTAGGGACTAGCGGGAGGGCCGGGGCAGATACGCAGTATTTT. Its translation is CASSLGTSGRAGADTQYF.

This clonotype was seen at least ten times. CDR3: CSAWTSGRREQYF. Here the CDR3 DNA reads TGCAGTGCTTGGACTAGCGGGAGACGCGAGCAGTACTTC. The J gene is TRBJ2-7, the V gene TRBV20-1, with 13 bases that match TRBD2. The CDR3 totals 13 residues. The germline V gene has CDR1 DFQATT and CDR2 SNEGSKA (reference sequence). The V gene end was trimmed by 5 bases and the J gene end by 6 bases; junction bases not matched to a gene: 4.

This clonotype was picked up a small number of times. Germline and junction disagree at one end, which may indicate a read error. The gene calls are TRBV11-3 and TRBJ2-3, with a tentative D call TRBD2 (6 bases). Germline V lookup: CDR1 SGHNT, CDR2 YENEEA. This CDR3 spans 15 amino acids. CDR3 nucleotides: TGTGTCAGCAGCCCCTCTTCTGGGGGGACAGATACGCAGTATTTT. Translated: CVSSPSSGGTDTQYF.

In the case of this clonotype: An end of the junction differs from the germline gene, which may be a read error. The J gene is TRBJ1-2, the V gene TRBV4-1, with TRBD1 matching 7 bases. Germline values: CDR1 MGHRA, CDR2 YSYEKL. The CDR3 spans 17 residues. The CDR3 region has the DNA TGCGCCAGCAGCCAACTTGGGTCCGCAGGGGGGGACTATGGCTACATCTTC. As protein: CASSQLGSAGGDYGYIF.

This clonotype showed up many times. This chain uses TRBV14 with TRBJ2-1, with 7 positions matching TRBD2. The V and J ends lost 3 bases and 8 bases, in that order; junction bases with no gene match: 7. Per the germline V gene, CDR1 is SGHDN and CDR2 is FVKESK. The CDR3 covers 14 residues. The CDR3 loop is CASSQRESGDEQFF. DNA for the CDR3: TGTGCCAGCAGCCAGCGGGAGTCCGGTGATGAGCAGTTCTTC. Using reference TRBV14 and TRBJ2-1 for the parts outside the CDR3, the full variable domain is EAGVTQFPSHSVIEKGQTVTLRCDPISGHDNLYWYRRVMGKEIKFLLHFVKESKQDESGMPNNRFLAERTGGTYSTLKVQPAELEDSGVYFCASSQRESGDEQFFGPGTRLTVL.

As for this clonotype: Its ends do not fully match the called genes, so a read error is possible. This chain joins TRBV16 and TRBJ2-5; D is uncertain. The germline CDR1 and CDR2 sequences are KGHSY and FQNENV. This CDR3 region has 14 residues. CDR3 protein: CASSPTGYQETQYF. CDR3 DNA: TGTGCCAGCAGCCCAACTGGCTACCAAGAGACTCAGTACTTC.

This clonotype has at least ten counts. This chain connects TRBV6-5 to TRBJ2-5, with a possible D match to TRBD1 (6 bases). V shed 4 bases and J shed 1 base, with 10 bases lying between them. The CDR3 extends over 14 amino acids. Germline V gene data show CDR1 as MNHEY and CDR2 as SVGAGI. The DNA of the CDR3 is TGTGCCAGCAGTTTCCAGACAGGCCAAGAGACCCAGTACTTC. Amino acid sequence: CASSFQTGQETQYF.

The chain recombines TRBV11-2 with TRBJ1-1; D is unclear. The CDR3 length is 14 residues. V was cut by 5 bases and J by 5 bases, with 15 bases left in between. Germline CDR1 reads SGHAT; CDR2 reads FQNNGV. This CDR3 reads CASSVPPHNTEAFF. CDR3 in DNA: TGTGCCAGCAGCGTCCCCCCCCACAATACTGAAGCTTTCTTT.

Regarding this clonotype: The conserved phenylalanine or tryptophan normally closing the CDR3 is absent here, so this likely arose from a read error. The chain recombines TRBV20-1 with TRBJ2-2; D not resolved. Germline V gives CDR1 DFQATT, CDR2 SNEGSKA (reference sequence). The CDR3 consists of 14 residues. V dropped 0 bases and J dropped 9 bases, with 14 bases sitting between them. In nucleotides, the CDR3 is TGCAGTGCTAGAGATGTAGATTGGACCAGGGAGCTGTTTTTG. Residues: CSARDVDWTRELFL.

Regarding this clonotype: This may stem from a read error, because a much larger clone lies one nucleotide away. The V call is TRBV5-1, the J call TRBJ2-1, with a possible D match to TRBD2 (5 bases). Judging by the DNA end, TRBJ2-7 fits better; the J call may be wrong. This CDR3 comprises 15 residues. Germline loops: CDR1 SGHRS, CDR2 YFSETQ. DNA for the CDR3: TGCGCCAGCAGCCCCCTATCGCGACGGGAAGATGAGCAGTACTTC. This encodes CASSPLSRREDEQYF.

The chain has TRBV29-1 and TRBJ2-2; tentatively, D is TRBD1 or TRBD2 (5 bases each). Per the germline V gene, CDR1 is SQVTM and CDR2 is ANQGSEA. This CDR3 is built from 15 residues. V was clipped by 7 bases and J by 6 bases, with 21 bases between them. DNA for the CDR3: TGCAGCGCCGAACTGTGGACCAGAGGGGCCGGGGAGCTGTTTTTT. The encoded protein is CSAELWTRGAGELFF.

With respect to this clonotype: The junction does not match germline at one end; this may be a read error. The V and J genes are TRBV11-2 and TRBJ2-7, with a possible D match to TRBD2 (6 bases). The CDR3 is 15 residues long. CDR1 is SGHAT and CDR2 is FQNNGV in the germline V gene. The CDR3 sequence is CASSFPTGVRNDQYF. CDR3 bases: TGTGCCAGCAGCTTTCCGACGGGAGTCCGTAACGACCAGTATTTC.

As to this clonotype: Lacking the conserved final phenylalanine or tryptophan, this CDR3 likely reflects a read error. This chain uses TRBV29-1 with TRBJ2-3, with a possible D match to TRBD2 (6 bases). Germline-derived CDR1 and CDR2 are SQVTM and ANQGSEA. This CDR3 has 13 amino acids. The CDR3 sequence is CCTNRENEDTQYL. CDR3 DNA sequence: TGCTGCACCAACCGGGAGAACGAAGATACGCAGTATTTA.

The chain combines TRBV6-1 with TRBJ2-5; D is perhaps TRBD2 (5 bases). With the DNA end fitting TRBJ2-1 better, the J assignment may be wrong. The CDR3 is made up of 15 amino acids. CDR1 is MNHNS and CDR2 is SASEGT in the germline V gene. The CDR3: CASRDWANGKETQFF. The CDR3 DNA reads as TGTGCCAGCAGGGATTGGGCTAACGGGAAAGAGACCCAGTTCTTC.

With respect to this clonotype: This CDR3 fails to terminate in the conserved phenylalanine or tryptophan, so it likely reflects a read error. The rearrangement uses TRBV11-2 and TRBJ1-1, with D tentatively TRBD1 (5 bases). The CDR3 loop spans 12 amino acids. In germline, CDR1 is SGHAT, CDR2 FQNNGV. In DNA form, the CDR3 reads TGTGCCAGCAACTTAGTCAGAGGGGAGGCTTTCATT. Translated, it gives CASNLVRGEAFI.

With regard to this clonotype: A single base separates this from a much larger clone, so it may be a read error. CDR3 amino acids: CASSEGPGLGYEQYF. CDR3 coding DNA: TGTGCCAGCAGTGAAGGGCCAGGATTAGGCTACGAGCAGTACTTC. The V gene is TRBV2, the J gene TRBJ2-7; D unresolved. Trimming shortened V by 1 base and J by 3 bases, and 13 bases separated the two germline ends. The germline gives CDR1 SNHLY, CDR2 FYNNEI. This CDR3 is 15 amino acids long.

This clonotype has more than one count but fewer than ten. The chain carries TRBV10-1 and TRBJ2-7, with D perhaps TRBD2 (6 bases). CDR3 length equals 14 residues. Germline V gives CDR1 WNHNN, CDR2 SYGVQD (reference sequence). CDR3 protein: CPSSEGGSPNEQYV. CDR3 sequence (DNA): TGTCCCAGCAGCGAAGGAGGGAGCCCTAACGAGCAGTACGTC.

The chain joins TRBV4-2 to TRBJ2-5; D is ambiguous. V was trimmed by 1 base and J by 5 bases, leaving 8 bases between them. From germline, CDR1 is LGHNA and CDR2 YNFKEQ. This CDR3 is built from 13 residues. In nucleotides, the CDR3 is TGTGCCAGCAGCCAAGGTGTACAGGAGACCCAGTACTTC. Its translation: CASSQGVQETQYF.